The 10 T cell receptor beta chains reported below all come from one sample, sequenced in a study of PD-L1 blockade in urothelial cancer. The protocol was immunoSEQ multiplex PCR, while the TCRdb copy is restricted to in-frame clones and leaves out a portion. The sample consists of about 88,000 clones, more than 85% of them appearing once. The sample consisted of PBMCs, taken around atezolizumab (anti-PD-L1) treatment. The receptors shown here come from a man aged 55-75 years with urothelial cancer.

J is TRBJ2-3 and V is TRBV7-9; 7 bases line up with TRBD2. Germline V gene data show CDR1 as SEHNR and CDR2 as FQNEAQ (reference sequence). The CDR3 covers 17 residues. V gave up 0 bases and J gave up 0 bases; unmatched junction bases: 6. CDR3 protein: CASSLASPAGSTDTQYF. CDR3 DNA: TGTGCCAGCAGCTTAGCCTCCCCAGCGGGAAGCACAGATACGCAGTATTTT.

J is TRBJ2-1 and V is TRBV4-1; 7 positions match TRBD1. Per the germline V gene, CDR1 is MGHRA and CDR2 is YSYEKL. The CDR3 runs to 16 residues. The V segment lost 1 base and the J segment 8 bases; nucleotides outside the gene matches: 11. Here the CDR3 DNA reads TGCGCCAGCAGCCAAGGAGAGGGGGCCCCATTCTATGAGCAGTTCTTC. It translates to CASSQGEGAPFYEQFF.

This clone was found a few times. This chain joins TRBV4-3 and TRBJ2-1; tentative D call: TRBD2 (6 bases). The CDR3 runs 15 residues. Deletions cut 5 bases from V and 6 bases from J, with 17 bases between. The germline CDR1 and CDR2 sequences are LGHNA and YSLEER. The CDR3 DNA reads TGCGCCAGCAGCAAGGAGCCCGGGAGCGGCAATGAGCAGTTCTTC. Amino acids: CASSKEPGSGNEQFF.

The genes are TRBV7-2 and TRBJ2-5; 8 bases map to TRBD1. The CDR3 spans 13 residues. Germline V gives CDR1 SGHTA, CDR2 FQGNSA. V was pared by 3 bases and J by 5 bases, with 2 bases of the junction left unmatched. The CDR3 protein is CASSFDRGETQYF. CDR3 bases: TGTGCCAGCAGCTTCGACAGGGGTGAGACCCAGTACTTC.

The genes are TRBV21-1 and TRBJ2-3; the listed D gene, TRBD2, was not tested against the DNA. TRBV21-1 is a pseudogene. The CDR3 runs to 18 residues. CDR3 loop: CARAGTSVIRFSTDTQYF. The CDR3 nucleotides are TGTGCCAGGGCCGGGACTAGCGTCATAAGGTTCTCCACAGATACGCAGTATTTT.

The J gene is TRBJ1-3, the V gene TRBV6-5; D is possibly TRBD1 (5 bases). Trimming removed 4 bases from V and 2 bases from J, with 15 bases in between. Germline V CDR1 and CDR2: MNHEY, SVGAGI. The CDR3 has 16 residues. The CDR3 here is CASSWLSATAGNTIYF. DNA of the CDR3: TGTGCCAGCAGTTGGCTCTCCGCGACAGCTGGAAACACCATATATTTT.

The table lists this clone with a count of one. The CDR3 is CASSTTRDQETQYF. CDR3 bases: TGTGCCAGCAGCACCACTCGGGACCAAGAGACCCAGTACTTC. The chain links TRBV7-9 to TRBJ2-5; D is uncertain. The germline V gene has CDR1 SEHNR and CDR2 FQNEAQ (reference sequence). The CDR3 contains 14 residues. V was clipped by 5 bases and J by 0 bases, with 10 bases between them.

DNA for the CDR3: TGTGCCAGCAGCCCTAGACTAGCGGGAGCCCTGCGCACAGATACGCAGTATTTT. Encoded protein: CASSPRLAGALRTDTQYF. The genes are TRBV9 and TRBJ2-3; TRBD2 matches at 12 bases. This CDR3 is built from 18 residues. The trim removed 4 bases at V and 1 base at J, leaving 10 bases unmatched. Looked up from germline, CDR1 is SGDLS and CDR2 is YYNGEE.

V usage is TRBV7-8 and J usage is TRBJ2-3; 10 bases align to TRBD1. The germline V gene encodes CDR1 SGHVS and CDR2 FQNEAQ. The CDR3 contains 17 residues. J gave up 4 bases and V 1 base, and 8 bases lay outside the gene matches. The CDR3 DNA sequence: TGTGCCAGCAGCTTAGGAGCTGACAGGGGGCGTCCAGATACGCAGTATTTT. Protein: CASSLGADRGRPDTQYF.

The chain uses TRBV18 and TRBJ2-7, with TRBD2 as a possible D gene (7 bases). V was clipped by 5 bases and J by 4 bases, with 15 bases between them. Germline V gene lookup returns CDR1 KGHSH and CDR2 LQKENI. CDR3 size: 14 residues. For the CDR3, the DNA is TGTGCCAGCTCAGGGGGGCTAGCGGCTTACGAGCAGTACTTC. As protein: CASSGGLAAYEQYF. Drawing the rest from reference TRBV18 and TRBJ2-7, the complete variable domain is NAGVMQNPRHLVRRRGQEARLRCSPMKGHSHVYWYRQLPEEGLKFMVYLQKENIIDESGMPKERFSAEFPKEGPSILRIQQVVRGDSAAYFCASSGGLAAYEQYFGPGTRLTVT.